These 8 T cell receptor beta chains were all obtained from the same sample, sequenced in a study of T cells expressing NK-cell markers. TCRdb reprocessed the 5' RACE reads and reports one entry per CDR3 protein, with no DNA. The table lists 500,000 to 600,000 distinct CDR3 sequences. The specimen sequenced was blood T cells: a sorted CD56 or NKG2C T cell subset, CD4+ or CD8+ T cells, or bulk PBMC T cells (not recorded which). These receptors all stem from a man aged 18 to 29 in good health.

The CDR3 loop reads CASSFPPPQYGYTF. V usage is TRBV28 and J usage is TRBJ1-2; the TCRdb call, TRBD1, lacks DNA for checking. Germline V gene data show CDR1 as MDHEN and CDR2 as SYDVKM. CDR3 size: 14 residues.

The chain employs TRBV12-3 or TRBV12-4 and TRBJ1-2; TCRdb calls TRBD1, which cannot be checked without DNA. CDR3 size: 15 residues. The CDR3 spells CASSPLRIINYGYTF.

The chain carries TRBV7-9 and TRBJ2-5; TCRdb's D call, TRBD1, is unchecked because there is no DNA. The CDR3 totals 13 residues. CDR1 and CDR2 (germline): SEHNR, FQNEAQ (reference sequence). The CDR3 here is CASTDRDRETQYF.

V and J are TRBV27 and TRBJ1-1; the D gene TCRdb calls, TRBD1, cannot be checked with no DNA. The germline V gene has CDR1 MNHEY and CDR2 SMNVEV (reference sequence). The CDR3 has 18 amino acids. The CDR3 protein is CASSLRGQGLRMNTEAFF.

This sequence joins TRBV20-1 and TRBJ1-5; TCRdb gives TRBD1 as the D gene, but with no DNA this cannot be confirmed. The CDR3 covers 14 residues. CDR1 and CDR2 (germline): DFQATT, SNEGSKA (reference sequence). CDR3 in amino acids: CSAANRGSNQPQHF.

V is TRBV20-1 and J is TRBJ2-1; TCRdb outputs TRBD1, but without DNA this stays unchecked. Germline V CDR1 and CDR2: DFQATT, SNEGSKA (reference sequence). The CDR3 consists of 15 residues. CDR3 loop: CSARSGTGHFDEQFF.

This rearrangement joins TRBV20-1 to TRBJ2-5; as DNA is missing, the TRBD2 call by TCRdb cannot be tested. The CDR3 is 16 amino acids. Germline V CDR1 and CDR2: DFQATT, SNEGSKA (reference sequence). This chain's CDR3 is CSASGRALVRQETQYF.

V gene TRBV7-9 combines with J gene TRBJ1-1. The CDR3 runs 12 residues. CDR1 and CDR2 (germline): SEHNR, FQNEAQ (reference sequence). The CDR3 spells CASSLAATGAFF.